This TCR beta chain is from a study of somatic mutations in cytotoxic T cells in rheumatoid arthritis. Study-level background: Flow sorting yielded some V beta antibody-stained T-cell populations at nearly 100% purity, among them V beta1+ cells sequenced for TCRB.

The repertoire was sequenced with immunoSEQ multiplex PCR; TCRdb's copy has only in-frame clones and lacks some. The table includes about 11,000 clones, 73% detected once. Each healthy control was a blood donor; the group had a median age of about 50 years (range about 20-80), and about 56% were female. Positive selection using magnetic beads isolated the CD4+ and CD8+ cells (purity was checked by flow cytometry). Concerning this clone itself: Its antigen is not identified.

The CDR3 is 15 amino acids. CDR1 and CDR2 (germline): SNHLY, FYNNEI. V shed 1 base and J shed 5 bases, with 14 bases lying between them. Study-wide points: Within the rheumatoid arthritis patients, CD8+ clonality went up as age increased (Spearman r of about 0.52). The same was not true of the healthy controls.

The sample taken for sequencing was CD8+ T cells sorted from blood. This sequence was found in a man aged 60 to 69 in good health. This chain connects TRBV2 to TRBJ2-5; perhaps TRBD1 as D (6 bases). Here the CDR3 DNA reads TGTGCCAGCAGTGAAGTAGGGGGAACAGGGGAGACCCAGTACTTC. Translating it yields CASSEVGGTGETQYF.